The rows below give T cell receptor beta chains drawn from one sample of a study of T cells in Graves' hyperthyroidism and ophthalmopathy. Using its own MiXCR run on the multiplex PCR reads, TCRdb lists one record per CDR3 protein. The sample lists almost 500,000 distinct CDR3 sequences; around a fifth were seen once. Sequences were obtained from blood. All receptors come from a woman in her seventies with Graves' ophthalmopathy. The CDR3 runs from the conserved cysteine through the conserved F or W. D genes are given only for firm matches. Size tells how often a clone was seen (once, few, many) or the class of an expanded clone, and some rows leave it out.

TRBJ2-3	NA	TRBV7-8	16	TRBD2	CASSRGPAGPPDTQYF	TGTGCCAGCAGTCGGGGACCAGCGGGACCCCCAGATACGCAGTATTTT
TRBJ2-1	few	TRBV7-3	15	NA	CASSSGLGGGSEQFF	TGTGCCAGCAGCTCCGGCCTGGGGGGGGGCTCTGAGCAGTTCTTC
TRBJ2-1	many	TRBV28	14	NA	CASSGLEAGLEQFF	TGTGCCAGCAGTGGGTTAGAAGCAGGTCTTGAGCAGTTCTTC
TRBJ1-2	few	TRBV6-2/TRBV6-3	14	NA	CASSYSSRGKGYTF	TGTGCCAGCAGTTACTCGTCCAGGGGAAAGGGCTACACCTTC
TRBJ2-3	few	TRBV2	14	NA	CASSWFGATDTQYF	TGTGCCAGCAGCTGGTTTGGCGCTACAGATACGCAGTATTTT
TRBJ2-1	few	TRBV6-2/TRBV6-3	16	NA	CASSRGGLAWTNEQFF	TGTGCCAGCAGCAGGGGGGGGCTAGCCTGGACAAATGAGCAGTTCTTC
TRBJ1-1	many	TRBV11-2	11	NA	CASSQYTEAFF	TGTGCCAGCAGCCAATACACTGAAGCTTTCTTT
TRBJ2-2	few	TRBV27	14	TRBD1	CASSTGGLVGELFF	TGTGCCAGCAGCACAGGGGGATTAGTCGGGGAGCTGTTTTTT
TRBJ1-2	many	TRBV28	14	NA	CASSPGTPHHGYTF	TGTGCCAGCAGTCCAGGGACTCCACACCATGGCTACACCTTC
TRBJ2-1	NA	TRBV3-1	14	NA	CASSQELSHNEQFF	TGTGCCAGCAGCCAAGAACTCAGCCACAATGAGCAGTTCTTC
TRBJ1-5	many	TRBV28	14	NA	CASSLQGPNQPQHF	TGTGCCAGCAGTTTACAGGGACCCAATCAGCCCCAGCATTTT
TRBJ1-2	few	TRBV12-3/TRBV12-4	14	NA	CASSLGSSNYGYTF	TGTGCCAGCAGTTTGGGCAGTTCTAACTATGGCTACACCTTC
TRBJ2-1	NA	TRBV20-1	18	TRBD2	CSARPYRASGRIVNEQFF	TGCAGTGCTAGACCCTATAGGGCTAGCGGGAGGATAGTGAATGAGCAGTTCTTC
TRBJ1-2	NA	TRBV6-2/TRBV6-3	17	TRBD1	CASTYFAQGVGGDGYTF	TGTGCCAGCACCTACTTTGCGCAGGGGGTGGGTGGGGATGGCTACACCTTC
TRBJ2-3	many	TRBV12-3/TRBV12-4	16	TRBD2	CASSLTSSGSEDTQYF	TGTGCCAGCAGTTTAACCTCTAGCGGGAGTGAAGATACGCAGTATTTT
TRBJ2-1	NA	TRBV5-1	17	NA	CASSPERSLGLYNEQFF	TGCGCCAGCAGCCCGGAGCGGTCTTTAGGACTTTACAATGAGCAGTTCTTC
TRBJ1-1	NA	TRBV18	15	TRBD1	CASSPGRTGGTEAFF	TGTGCCAGCTCACCAGGCCGGACAGGAGGGACTGAAGCTTTCTTT
TRBJ2-6	few	TRBV5-1	17	NA	CASSTGHPSSGANVLTF	TGCGCCAGCAGCACGGGACATCCAAGCTCTGGGGCCAACGTCCTGACTTTC
TRBJ2-1	few	TRBV5-6	16	TRBD1	CASSLVGQVFYNEQFF	TGTGCCAGCAGCTTGGTGGGACAGGTATTTTACAATGAGCAGTTCTTC
TRBJ2-7	NA	TRBV20-1	13	TRBD1	CSATDRGGYEQYF	TGCAGTGCTACGGACAGGGGGGGGTACGAGCAGTACTTC
TRBJ1-5	once	TRBV20-1	15	NA	CSARGTVYSNQPQHF	TGCAGTGCTAGAGGGACAGTCTATAGCAATCAGCCCCAGCATTTT
TRBJ2-2	many	TRBV10-3	11	NA	CAISGGFELFF	TGTGCCATCAGTGGGGGTTTCGAGCTGTTTTTT
TRBJ1-2	NA	TRBV14	15	TRBD1	CASSLVTGTGYGYTF	TGTGCCAGCAGCTTAGTTACCGGGACAGGCTATGGCTACACCTTC
TRBJ1-6	few	TRBV5-1	16	NA	CASSPGLPLDNSPLHF	TGCGCCAGCAGCCCGGGGCTGCCCCTTGATAATTCACCCCTCCACTTT
TRBJ2-1	NA	TRBV20-1	14	TRBD2	CSASGLAGSNEQFF	TGCAGTGCTAGTGGACTAGCGGGAAGCAATGAGCAGTTCTTC
TRBJ1-1	many	TRBV28	19	TRBD1	CASITNLGRGVGERTEAFF	TGTGCCAGCATCACTAACCTGGGCAGGGGGGTAGGGGAACGCACTGAAGCTTTCTTT
TRBJ2-7	NA	TRBV13	15	NA	CASSLKPGAPYEQYF	TGTGCCAGCAGCTTAAAACCGGGGGCCCCCTACGAGCAGTACTTC
TRBJ2-7	NA	TRBV6-1	17	NA	CASRDLELTGSYNEQYF	TGTGCCAGCAGAGACTTGGAGCTCACGGGTTCCTACAATGAGCAGTACTTC
TRBJ1-2	many	TRBV2	15	TRBD1	CASREGTGNNYGYTF	TGTGCCAGCAGGGAGGGGACAGGAAACAACTATGGCTACACCTTC
TRBJ1-2	NA	TRBV7-9	13	NA	CASSSGTLYGYTF	TGTGCCAGCAGCTCCGGGACACTCTATGGCTACACCTTC
TRBJ2-7	NA	TRBV6-2/TRBV6-3	19	TRBD2	CASSRIPLGLAGGNNEQYF	TGTGCCAGCAGTCGCATCCCTTTGGGACTAGCGGGAGGGAACAACGAGCAGTACTTC
TRBJ2-7	few	TRBV4-1	15	TRBD1	CASSRQDRGLYEQYF	TGCGCCAGCAGCCGCCAGGACAGGGGACTCTACGAGCAGTACTTC
TRBJ1-2	NA	TRBV5-1	14	NA	CASSLVDYRDGYTF	TGCGCCAGCAGCTTGGTGGACTACAGGGATGGCTACACCTTC
TRBJ2-1	NA	TRBV29-1	13	NA	CSVTGTAYNEQFF	TGCAGCGTCACCGGGACGGCCTACAATGAGCAGTTCTTC
TRBJ2-7	NA	TRBV5-1	14	NA	CASSPALGSYEQYF	TGCGCCAGCAGCCCCGCTCTTGGAAGCTACGAGCAGTACTTC
TRBJ2-7	NA	TRBV14	14	NA	CASSQGTFTYEQYF	TGTGCCAGCAGCCAGGGGACATTTACCTACGAGCAGTACTTC
TRBJ2-1	many	TRBV7-2	13	NA	CASSLESRGEQFF	TGTGCCAGCAGCTTAGAGTCCAGGGGTGAGCAGTTCTTC
TRBJ1-6	NA	TRBV19	13	NA	CASRGTLVSPLHF	TGTGCCAGTAGAGGGACACTGGTATCACCCCTCCACTTT
TRBJ1-5	many	TRBV30	13	TRBD1	CAWSQDRDQPQHF	TGTGCCTGGAGTCAGGACAGGGATCAGCCCCAGCATTTT
TRBJ2-7	NA	TRBV6-1	14	NA	CASSEAGRMREQYF	TGTGCCAGCAGTGAAGCGGGTAGGATGAGGGAGCAGTACTTC
TRBJ2-2	NA	TRBV3-1	12	NA	CASSRISGELFF	TGTGCCAGCAGCCGGATTTCGGGGGAGCTGTTTTTT
TRBJ2-1	NA	TRBV7-6	17	TRBD2	CASSSFSGGPLYNEQFF	TGTGCCAGCAGCTCATTTTCGGGAGGGCCACTCTACAATGAGCAGTTCTTC
TRBJ2-5	many	TRBV7-3	14	TRBD1	CASSTTGGEETQYF	TGTGCCAGCAGCACCACAGGGGGAGAGGAGACCCAGTACTTC
TRBJ2-7	many	TRBV27	19	TRBD2	CASSIRTSGRFIPTYEQYF	TGTGCCAGCAGTATAAGGACTAGCGGGAGGTTTATCCCCACCTACGAGCAGTACTTC
TRBJ2-7	many	TRBV7-9	14	TRBD2	CASSSGLATYEQYF	TGTGCCAGCAGCTCCGGACTAGCGACGTACGAGCAGTACTTC
TRBJ1-1	NA	TRBV11-2	18	NA	CASSLVRMKDGLFTEAFF	TGTGCCAGCAGCTTAGTCCGAATGAAGGACGGTCTATTCACTGAAGCTTTCTTT
TRBJ1-2	many	TRBV27	13	NA	CATSGSGVGGYTF	TGTGCCACCTCGGGGTCCGGGGTCGGTGGCTACACCTTC
TRBJ2-1	NA	TRBV3-1	16	NA	CASSRLSAGFGNEQFF	TGTGCCAGCAGCCGATTGAGCGCCGGGTTTGGCAATGAGCAGTTCTTC
TRBJ2-3	many	TRBV20-1	13	NA	CSAPRGSTDTQYF	TGCAGTGCCCCCCGGGGTTCCACAGATACGCAGTATTTT
TRBJ1-2	NA	TRBV19	12	NA	CASTLGPYGYTF	TGTGCCAGTACCCTAGGACCATATGGCTACACCTTC
TRBJ2-1	many	TRBV28	16	TRBD2	CASRSGLSGGYNEQFF	TGTGCCAGCAGATCTGGACTAAGCGGGGGGTACAATGAGCAGTTCTTC